The 10 T cell receptor beta chains in this list originate from one sample, sequenced in a study of blood T cell repertoires in COVID-19. Method: immunoSEQ multiplex PCR; TCRdb's copy keeps in-frame clones and lacks some. This sample carries approximately 150,000 clones, 80% of them seen once, and the ten largest clones take around 3.4%. Sequencing input: peripheral blood. Source of these receptors: a man between 65 and 85 years old who had recovered from COVID-19.

V gene TRBV27 combines with J gene TRBJ2-1; D is unresolved. This CDR3 comprises 13 residues. Germline V gene lookup returns CDR1 MNHEY and CDR2 SMNVEV (reference sequence). Trimming removed 5 bases at V and 0 bases at J, with 5 bases between. CDR3 DNA sequence: TGTGCCAGCAGTATGAGCTCCTACAATGAGCAGTTCTTC. Its protein is CASSMSSYNEQFF.

This rearrangement joins TRBV3-1 (or the pseudogene TRBV3-2) to TRBJ2-1; D is perhaps TRBD2 (5 bases). V was pared by 4 bases and J by 2 bases, with 12 bases between. Germline loops: CDR1 LGHDT, CDR2 YNNKEL (reference sequence). This CDR3 is 15 amino acids long. The chain's CDR3 is CASSLGVGTYNEQFF. DNA of the CDR3: TGTGCCAGCAGCCTCGGGGTCGGGACCTACAATGAGCAGTTCTTC.

The chain joins TRBV29-1 to TRBJ1-4; possible D gene TRBD1, 6 bases. The CDR3 sequence is 13 residues long. Germline V lookup: CDR1 SQVTM, CDR2 ANQGSEA. V was cut by 2 bases and J by 7 bases, with 11 bases left in between. The CDR3 here is CSVERGAGEKLFF. The DNA of the CDR3 is TGCAGCGTTGAACGGGGGGCGGGTGAAAAACTGTTTTTT.

CDR3 DNA sequence: TGTGCCATCAGTGAGTCGCGGGAGGGCCTAGATACGCAGTATTTT. Protein sequence: CAISESREGLDTQYF. The V call is TRBV10-3, the J call TRBJ2-3; 9 nucleotides align to TRBD2. Per germline, CDR1 ENHRY and CDR2 SYGVKD. The V gene end was trimmed by 0 bases and the J gene end by 5 bases; junction bases not matched to a gene: 3. CDR3 length: 15 residues.

The chain uses TRBV7-3 and TRBJ2-5; TRBD1 might be the D (6 bases). The CDR3 length is 14 residues. Germline CDR1 SGHTA, CDR2 FQGTGA. V lost 2 bases, J lost 5 bases, and 12 bases lay in between. This CDR3 is CASSLGGSGETQYF. The CDR3 nucleotides are TGTGCCAGCAGCTTAGGGGGCTCGGGGGAGACCCAGTACTTC. Filled out from reference TRBV7-3 and TRBJ2-5, the complete variable domain reads GAGVSQTPSNKVTEKGKYVELRCDPISGHTALYWYRQSLGQGPEFLIYFQGTGAADDSGLPNDRFFAVRPEGSVSTLKIQRTERGDSAVYLCASSLGGSGETQYFGPGTRLLVL.

The chain has TRBV19 and TRBJ2-2, with 7 bases matching TRBD1. The junction had 8 bases not matched to a gene; V was cut back by 1 base and J by 3 bases. Germline CDR1 reads LNHDA; CDR2 reads SQIVND (reference sequence). The CDR3 runs to 17 residues. The CDR3 region is CASSIGRDSFDTGELFF. The CDR3 DNA reads TGTGCCAGTAGTATAGGCCGGGACAGTTTTGACACCGGGGAGCTGTTTTTT.

The CDR3, as DNA: TGCGCCAGCAGCTTGACGGGGGGCGCGAACACTGAAGCTTTCTTT. This gives the protein CASSLTGGANTEAFF. The chain couples TRBV5-1 to TRBJ1-1, with D maybe TRBD1 (6 bases). The V gene's germline CDR1 is SGHRS and CDR2 YFSETQ. The CDR3 spans 15 residues. Trimming shortened V by 1 base and J by 1 base, and 11 bases separated the two germline ends.

The V and J genes are TRBV6-4 and TRBJ2-3; perhaps TRBD1 as D (6 bases). The CDR3 is made up of 15 amino acids. Looked up from germline, CDR1 is MRHNA and CDR2 is SNTAGT. V dropped 0 bases and J dropped 3 bases, with 10 bases sitting between them. The CDR3 DNA sequence: TGTGCCAGCAGTGACTCCCCACAGGGAACAGATACGCAGTATTTT. Residues: CASSDSPQGTDTQYF.

This chain uses TRBV27 with TRBJ2-4, with 10 positions matching TRBD1. The V and J ends lost 6 bases and 8 bases, in that order; junction bases with no gene match: 10. The CDR3 consists of 15 residues. Germline CDR1 MNHEY, CDR2 SMNVEV (reference sequence). The CDR3 loop is CASSLHWTGGDIQYF. CDR3 bases: TGTGCCAGCAGCCTACACTGGACAGGGGGGGACATTCAGTACTTC.

The chain joins TRBV4-1 to TRBJ2-3; TRBD2 might be the D (6 bases). This CDR3 region has 17 residues. V was pared by 4 bases and J by 2 bases, with 19 bases between. CDR1 and CDR2 from the germline V gene are MGHRA and YSYEKL. CDR3 nucleotides: TGCGCCAGCAGCCGGATGAGAAGTAGCGGTTCCACAGATACGCAGTATTTT. Residues: CASSRMRSSGSTDTQYF.